The 30 T cell receptor beta chains presented below share a single source sample, sequenced in a study of blood T cells in healthy people across ages. Then a second PCR, running roughly 7 to 11 cycles, was carried out with a sample-barcoded 5' primer and a J-beta primer mix. TCRdb called the 5' RACE reads again in MiXCR, with one record for every CDR3 protein. The profile shows 800,000 to 950,000 distinct CDR3 sequences, 45% to 50% of them singletons. What was sequenced was blood. Receptor source: a man under 40 in good health.

This clonotype was seen a few times. The chain recombines TRBV29-1 with TRBJ2-7; 7 bases fit TRBD1. Germline CDR1 and CDR2: SQVTM and ANQGSEA. J lost 1 base, V lost 6 bases, and 9 bases had no gene match. The CDR3 is 14 amino acids. In DNA, the CDR3 is TGCAGCGTCTCCGGGACAGAGATTTCCTACGAGCAGTACTTC. It translates to CSVSGTEISYEQYF.

This clonotype was observed at least ten times. The chain couples TRBV12-3 or TRBV12-4 to TRBJ2-7; TRBD2 matches 9 bases. The V and J ends lost 8 bases and 4 bases, in that order; junction bases with no gene match: 12. The CDR3 extends over 15 amino acids. CDR3 DNA sequence: TGTGCCAGCCGACTGAGGCGGGGGGGCGGTTACGAGCAGTACTTC. Translated: CASRLRRGGGYEQYF.

About this clonotype: A much more abundant neighbour one base away suggests this may be a read error. The V gene is TRBV12-5, the J gene TRBJ1-2; TRBD1 matches at 11 bases. Losses at the gene ends were 6 bases for V and 7 bases for J; bases not matched to a gene: 7. CDR1 and CDR2 (germline): LGHNT, FRNRAP. The CDR3 sequence is 14 residues long. DNA of the CDR3: TGTGCTAGTGGCCCTGGACAGGGGGCGCGTGGCTACACCTTC. It translates to CASGPGQGARGYTF.

The sample holds a few counts of this clonotype. This chain joins TRBV29-1 and TRBJ1-5; the match to TRBD1 covers 9 bases. Per germline, CDR1 SQVTM and CDR2 ANQGSEA. This CDR3 spans 12 amino acids. J gave up 5 bases and V 6 bases, and 2 bases lay outside the gene matches. CDR3 residues: CSVGDRDQPQHF. DNA of the CDR3: TGCAGCGTGGGGGACAGGGATCAGCCCCAGCATTTT.

The CDR3 coding sequence is TGTGCCAGCAGCGTGCCAGGGGCAGAGACCCAGTACTTC. It is translated as CASSVPGAETQYF. V is TRBV9 and J is TRBJ2-5, with a possible D match to TRBD1 (6 bases). CDR3 length: 13 residues. Trimming took 2 bases from V and 4 from J, leaving 9 bases between them. Germline CDR1 SGDLS, CDR2 YYNGEE.

Concerning this clonotype itself: An end of the junction does not agree with germline; a read error may underlie this. This chain connects TRBV12-3 or TRBV12-4 to TRBJ2-1; weak D call: TRBD1 (6 bases). There are 14 residues in the CDR3. In DNA form, the CDR3 reads TGTGCCAGCAGCCTAACAGGGACCTACAATAAGCAGTTCTTC. This sequence encodes CASSLTGTYNKQFF.

V usage is TRBV7-2 and J usage is TRBJ1-2, with D possibly matching TRBD1 (5 bases). V gave up 3 bases and J gave up 4 bases, with 6 bases separating them. Germline CDR1 SGHTA, CDR2 FQGNSA. This CDR3 has 12 amino acids. The CDR3 DNA follows: TGTGCCAGCAGCTTGGGGACCTATGGCTACACCTTC. Amino acids: CASSLGTYGYTF.

This clonotype was counted a few times. V and J are TRBV28 and TRBJ1-2; D not certain. Trimming stripped 4 bases from V and 1 base from J, with 10 bases between. The germline V gene has CDR1 MDHEN and CDR2 SYDVKM. CDR3 length: 14 residues. The DNA of the CDR3 is TGTGCCAGCAGTTCGTGGGTGGTTAACTATGGCTACACCTTC. The encoded protein is CASSSWVVNYGYTF.

As concerns this clonotype: The junction shows a germline mismatch at one end, possibly a read error. This sequence joins TRBV6-1 and TRBJ2-7; D call uncertain. The CDR3 sequence is 13 residues long. From germline, CDR1 is MNHNS and CDR2 SASEGT. The CDR3 loop reads CTSNPSQLREQYF. The CDR3, as DNA: TGTACCAGCAACCCGTCCCAATTGAGAGAGCAGTACTTC.

This clonotype turned up a few times. The rearrangement links TRBV6-5 to TRBJ2-1; possible D gene TRBD2, 7 bases. Germline-derived CDR1 and CDR2 are MNHEY and SVGAGI. V dropped 4 bases and J dropped 3 bases, with 13 bases sitting between them. This CDR3 is 15 amino acids long. As DNA, the CDR3 is TGTGCCAGCAGTTCCTCGGGGGGCTACTACAATGAGCAGTTCTTC. Translating it yields CASSSSGGYYNEQFF.

This clonotype has at least ten counts. V usage is TRBV7-2 and J usage is TRBJ2-7; D possibly matches TRBD1 or TRBD2 (5 bases each). CDR3 length equals 14 residues. Germline V gene sequence: CDR1 SGHTA, CDR2 FQGNSA. The V and J ends lost 2 bases and 2 bases respectively, with 10 bases between them. CDR3 sequence: CASSLTRGPYEQYF. As DNA, the CDR3 is TGTGCCAGCAGCTTAACTAGGGGCCCCTACGAGCAGTACTTC.

Only a few counts were recorded for this clonotype. The chain couples TRBV4-3 to TRBJ2-1; D not certain. Trimming left V 0 bases short and J 7 bases short, with 13 bases between. The CDR3 contains 15 residues. Germline V gene sequence: CDR1 LGHNA, CDR2 YSLEER. The DNA for the CDR3 is TGCGCCAGCAGCCAAGACTGGCAGAGTACTAATGAGCAGTTCTTC. Translated, it gives CASSQDWQSTNEQFF.

The rearrangement joins TRBV9 to TRBJ2-1; unclear D gene. V gave up 0 bases and J gave up 3 bases, with 7 bases separating them. CDR3 length: 14 amino acids. Germline V lookup: CDR1 SGDLS, CDR2 YYNGEE. CDR3 protein: CASSVVAGYNEQFF. CDR3 nucleotide sequence: TGTGCCAGCAGCGTAGTGGCAGGCTACAATGAGCAGTTCTTC.

In this sample, this clonotype turned up a few times. The chain employs TRBV6-2 or TRBV6-3 and TRBJ1-4; D not certain. The germline V gene has CDR1 MNHEY and CDR2 SVGEGT. The CDR3 is 15 amino acids. The V and J ends lost 7 bases and 13 bases respectively, with 25 bases between them. The CDR3 reads CASTPEIPGTVGLFF. The CDR3 DNA follows: TGTGCCAGCACCCCGGAGATACCTGGTACGGTGGGACTGTTTTTT.

The sample holds a few counts of this clonotype. The chain employs TRBV11-2 and TRBJ2-5; TRBD1 agrees at 8 bases. The V gene end was trimmed by 5 bases and the J gene end by 0 bases; junction bases not matched to a gene: 5. CDR3 length: 15 residues. Germline CDR1 and CDR2: SGHAT and FQNNGV. CDR3 protein: CASSPGQGYQETQYF. The CDR3, as DNA: TGTGCCAGCAGCCCCGGACAGGGATACCAAGAGACCCAGTACTTC.

As to this clonotype: The junction shows a germline mismatch at one end, possibly a read error. This sequence joins TRBV29-1 and TRBJ1-4; D ambiguous. The germline V gene has CDR1 SQVTM and CDR2 ANQGSEA. The CDR3 spans 13 residues. Here the CDR3 DNA reads TGCAGCGTTGGAGTGGGCAGTGATGAAAGACTGTTTTTT. Translating it yields CSVGVGSDERLFF.

This clonotype has more than one count but fewer than ten. V and J are TRBV20-1 and TRBJ2-1, with 11 bases lining up with TRBD2. Germline trimming cut 2 bases from V and 4 bases from J; bases unmatched to any gene: 7. The CDR3 extends over 16 amino acids. Germline CDR1 is DFQATT and CDR2 is SNEGSKA (reference sequence). In DNA form, the CDR3 reads TGCAGTGCTAGATCCACTAGCGGGGGAGCATACAATGAGCAGTTCTTC. Translating gives CSARSTSGGAYNEQFF.

The J gene is TRBJ2-3, the V gene TRBV18; no clear D gene. The CDR3 covers 14 residues. V was shortened by 3 bases and J by 5 bases, with 12 bases between the two germline ends. Looked up from germline, CDR1 is KGHSH and CDR2 is LQKENI. In DNA, the CDR3 is TGTGCCAGCTCACCCGCGGCAGGAGAAGATACGCAGTATTTT. Protein: CASSPAAGEDTQYF.

J is TRBJ2-7 and V is TRBV3-1; D is possibly TRBD2 (5 bases). The J call may be mistaken, given a closer DNA end match to TRBJ2-5. CDR1 and CDR2 (germline): LGHDT, YNNKEL (reference sequence). The CDR3 extends over 16 amino acids. The CDR3 loop is CASSQEEVAGRETQYF. The CDR3 DNA reads as TGTGCCAGCAGCCAAGAGGAAGTGGCGGGTCGAGAGACCCAGTACTTC.

V and J are TRBV5-1 and TRBJ2-7; 7 positions agree with TRBD2. Trimming at V came to 4 bases and at J to 0 bases, leaving 4 bases not matched to a gene. This CDR3 has 14 residues. The germline V gene encodes CDR1 SGHRS and CDR2 YFSETQ. CDR3 residues: CASSASGLSYEQYF. CDR3 nucleotides: TGCGCCAGCAGCGCTAGCGGACTCTCCTACGAGCAGTACTTC.

This clonotype has just a few counts. The chain joins TRBV12-3 or TRBV12-4 to TRBJ2-3; D unclear. V was cut by 3 bases and J by 2 bases, with 15 bases left in between. This CDR3 comprises 16 residues. The CDR3: CASSFSPLGFTDTQYF. The CDR3 nucleotides read TGTGCCAGCAGTTTCTCCCCTCTTGGATTCACAGATACGCAGTATTTT.

Remarks on this clonotype: A read error may explain this, as a much larger clone is one base away. The CDR3 loop is CVSSGTSGSDTQYF. The CDR3 nucleotides are TGTGTCAGCAGTGGGACTAGCGGGTCAGATACGCAGTATTTT. The J gene is TRBJ2-3, the V gene TRBV6-4; 12 bases match TRBD2. CDR3 length: 14 residues. CDR1 MRHNA and CDR2 SNTAGT come from the germline V gene.

The rearrangement links TRBV5-1 to TRBJ2-3, with D possibly matching TRBD1 (5 bases). Germline V gives CDR1 SGHRS, CDR2 YFSETQ. V dropped 7 bases and J dropped 0 bases, with 15 bases sitting between them. The CDR3 length is 15 residues. CDR3 protein: CASSETDHSTDTQYF. The CDR3 nucleotides are TGCGCCAGCTCCGAGACAGACCACAGCACAGATACGCAGTATTTT. Drawing the rest from reference TRBV5-1 and TRBJ2-3, the complete variable domain is KAGVTQTPRYLIKTRGQQVTLSCSPISGHRSVSWYQQTPGQGLQFLFEYFSETQRNKGNFPGRFSGRQFSNSRSEMNVSTLELGDSALYLCASSETDHSTDTQYFGPGTRLTVL.

This clonotype has just a few counts. V gene TRBV27 combines with J gene TRBJ2-7, with D perhaps matching TRBD1 (6 bases). The CDR3 extends over 14 amino acids. Germline V gene lookup returns CDR1 MNHEY and CDR2 SMNVEV (reference sequence). Trimming shortened V by 1 base and J by 4 bases, and 11 bases separated the two germline ends. CDR3 protein: CASSLLKDSYEQYF. The CDR3 DNA follows: TGTGCCAGCAGTTTATTGAAGGACAGTTACGAGCAGTACTTC.

The chain joins TRBV7-9 to TRBJ1-5; no firm D call. The V gene lost 4 bases and the J gene lost 7 bases, with 14 bases spanning the gap. The CDR3 is 14 amino acids. Germline-derived CDR1 and CDR2 are SEHNR and FQNEAQ (reference sequence). The CDR3 DNA follows: TGTGCCAGCAGCTCATGGCAGGAGGGACAGCCCCAGCATTTT. Its protein is CASSSWQEGQPQHF.

Comment on this clonotype: The junction departs from the called germline gene at one end, perhaps through a read error. The chain uses TRBV7-2 and TRBJ2-3; possibly TRBD2 for D (6 bases). The CDR3 sequence is 15 residues long. Germline CDR1 reads SGHTA; CDR2 reads FQGNSA. CDR3: CASGFSGTLGDTQYF. The CDR3 DNA reads as TGTGCCAGCGGCTTTTCCGGGACTCTAGGGGATACGCAGTATTTT.

This clonotype has just a few counts. The rearrangement links TRBV7-2 to TRBJ2-5; TRBD2 agrees at 10 bases. CDR1 is SGHTA and CDR2 is FQGNSA in the germline V gene. The CDR3 is 18 residues long. V shed 5 bases and J 2 bases; nucleotides not matched to a gene: 14. The CDR3 spells CASSQRTSGFPGQETQYF. The CDR3 region has the DNA TGTGCCAGCAGCCAAAGGACTAGCGGTTTTCCCGGGCAAGAGACCCAGTACTTC.

The chain has TRBV29-1 and TRBJ1-2; the match to TRBD1 covers 9 bases. The V gene end was trimmed by 5 bases and the J gene end by 7 bases; junction bases not matched to a gene: 5. There are 12 residues in the CDR3. In germline, CDR1 is SQVTM, CDR2 ANQGSEA. CDR3 sequence: CSVFDRGGGYTF. The CDR3 bases are TGCAGCGTTTTCGACAGGGGGGGTGGCTACACCTTC.

This clonotype was observed a few times. The genes are TRBV4-3 and TRBJ2-2; possibly TRBD2 for D (6 bases). Deletions cut 1 base from V and 7 bases from J, with 13 bases between. The CDR3 runs 15 residues. CDR1 and CDR2 from the germline V gene are LGHNA and YSLEER. CDR3 nucleotides: TGCGCCAGCAGCCAAGGAATACGGGAGAGCGGGGAGCTGTTTTTT. It codes for CASSQGIRESGELFF.

J is TRBJ2-7 and V is TRBV7-2; 9 nucleotides line up with TRBD1. The length of the CDR3 is 15 residues. Germline V gene sequence: CDR1 SGHTA, CDR2 FQGNSA. V trimming: 8 bases; J trimming: 3 bases; junction bases outside the gene matches: 11. CDR3 coding DNA: TGTGCCAGCGCCACCGGGACAGGGCCCAACTACGAGCAGTACTTC. Translated: CASATGTGPNYEQYF.